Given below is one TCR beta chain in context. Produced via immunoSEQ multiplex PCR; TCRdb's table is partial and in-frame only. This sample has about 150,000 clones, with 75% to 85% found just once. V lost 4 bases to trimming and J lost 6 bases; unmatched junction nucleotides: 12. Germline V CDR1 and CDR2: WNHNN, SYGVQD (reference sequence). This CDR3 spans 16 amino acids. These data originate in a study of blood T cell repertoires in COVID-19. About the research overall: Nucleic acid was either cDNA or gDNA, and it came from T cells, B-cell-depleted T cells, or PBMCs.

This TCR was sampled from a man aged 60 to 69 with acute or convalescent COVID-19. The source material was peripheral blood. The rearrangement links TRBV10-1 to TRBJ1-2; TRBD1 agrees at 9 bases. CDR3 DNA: TGCGCCAGCAGTGGAGGGACAGGGTCGGGTCAAGATGGCTACACCTTC. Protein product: CASSGGTGSGQDGYTF.